The rows below give T cell receptor beta chains drawn from one sample of a study of shared clonotypes between healthy human individuals. Profiled with immunoSEQ multiplex PCR; TCRdb holds only in-frame clones, not every one. The sample lists almost 700,000 clones; about 90% were seen once. Sequencing was carried out using naive CD8+ T cells sorted from blood. These receptors originate from a young man in good health. CDR3s include the opening cysteine and the closing phenylalanine or tryptophan. A D gene is named only where the DNA matches it firmly. Expanded clones get a size class; other rows say once, few or many, or leave the size out.

-	-	TRBV10-3	TRBJ2-7	12	TGTGCCATCACAGGGTCAGGCTACGAGCAGTACTTC	CAITGSGYEQYF
once	-	TRBV25-1	TRBJ1-2	15	TGTGCCAGCAGTGAAGTGGGGCCTGACAGGTATGGCTACACCTTC	CASSEVGPDRYGYTF
-	-	TRBV7-9	TRBJ2-7	14	TGTGCCAGCAGCTTAGGGGGACTTCCCTACGAGCAGTACTTC	CASSLGGLPYEQYF
-	TRBD1	TRBV27	TRBJ1-5	12	TGTGCCAGCCGGACAGGAAATCAGCCCCAGCATTTT	CASRTGNQPQHF
-	-	TRBV29-1	TRBJ2-1	17	TGCAGCGTTGATGGAAGGGTAGCGGCCCAGGCCTACAATGAGCAGTTCTTC	CSVDGRVAAQAYNEQFF
once	-	TRBV6-1	TRBJ1-6	14	TGTGCCAGCAGTGAGATGATCCGGGGTTCACCCCTCCACTTT	CASSEMIRGSPLHF
few	-	TRBV19	TRBJ2-6	15	TGTGCCAGTAGTATATGGGACTCTGGGGCCAACGTCCTGACTTTC	CASSIWDSGANVLTF
-	-	TRBV7-5	TRBJ2-7	18	TGTGCCAGAAGCTTAGCTAGCGGGAGGGTCCGTGGGGGATACGAGCAGTACTTC	CARSLASGRVRGGYEQYF
-	TRBD1	TRBV18	TRBJ2-3	17	TGTGCCAGCTCATCGCCGTTTGGGACAGGGGGCACAGATACGCAGTATTTT	CASSSPFGTGGTDTQYF
-	-	TRBV28	TRBJ2-7	11	TGTGCCAGCAGTCGGGCTACCGAGCAGTACTTC	CASSRATEQYF
-	-	TRBV4-3	TRBJ2-7	15	TGCGCCAGCAGCCAAGTAAACGGAGAGGGCTACGAGCAGTACTTC	CASSQVNGEGYEQYF
few	-	TRBV6-1	TRBJ2-2	10	TGTGCCACCTTCACCGGGGAGCTGTTTTTT	CATFTGELFF
-	-	TRBV28	TRBJ1-2	11	TGTGCCAGCAGTTGGGGGCAGGGCTACACCTTC	CASSWGQGYTF